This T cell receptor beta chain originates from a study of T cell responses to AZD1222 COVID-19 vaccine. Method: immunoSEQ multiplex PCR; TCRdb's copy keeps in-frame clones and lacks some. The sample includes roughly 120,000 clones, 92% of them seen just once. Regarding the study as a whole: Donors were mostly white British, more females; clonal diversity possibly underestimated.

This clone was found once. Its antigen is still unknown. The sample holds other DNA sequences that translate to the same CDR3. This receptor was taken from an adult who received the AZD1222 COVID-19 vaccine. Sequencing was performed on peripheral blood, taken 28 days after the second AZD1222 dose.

The CDR3 region has the DNA TGCGCCAGCAGCCTTACAGGGGGCTACACCTTC. It is translated as CASSLTGGYTF. This chain connects TRBV5-1 to TRBJ1-2, with D perhaps matching TRBD1 (6 bases). Trimming stripped 4 bases from V and 8 bases from J, with 9 bases between. Germline CDR1 is SGHRS and CDR2 is YFSETQ. The CDR3 is made up of 11 amino acids.